These 10 T cell receptor beta chains were sequenced from one sample in a study of T cell clonality in common variable immunodeficiency. TCRdb's table, derived via immunoSEQ multiplex PCR, lists solely in-frame clones and lacks some. The sample shows more than 55,000 clones, no singletons; the ten largest hold 0.65% to 1%. Material: peripheral blood mononuclear cells. The receptors stem from a person between 18 and 75 years old in good health.

This clone was picked up many times. The read finishes 3 residues shy of the CDR3 end, and the germline J gene is used to complete it. V is TRBV18 and J is TRBJ1-6; 9 nucleotides agree with TRBD1. Per germline, CDR1 KGHSH and CDR2 LQKENI. The CDR3 runs to 15 residues. V shed 3 bases, J shed 5 bases, and the junction held 2 bases outside the gene matches. The CDR3 protein is CASSPRTGDNSPLHF. The CDR3 DNA, read in part, is TGTGCCAGCTCACCTCGGACAGGGGATAATTCACCC. Full variable domain (remainder filled in from reference TRBV18 and TRBJ1-6): NAGVMQNPRHLVRRRGQEARLRCSPMKGHSHVYWYRQLPEEGLKFMVYLQKENIIDESGMPKERFSAEFPKEGPSILRIQQVVRGDSAAYFCASSPRTGDNSPLHFGNGTRLTVT.

This clone was recorded at least ten times. The missing CDR3 end, 3 residues past where the read stops, is filled in from the germline J gene. This chain links TRBV14 with TRBJ1-2, with a possible D match to TRBD1 (5 bases). The CDR3 is 16 amino acids. Germline V gives CDR1 SGHDN, CDR2 FVKESK. The CDR3 protein is CASSQVGGIGYNDYTF. The CDR3 bases that were read are TGTGCCAGCAGCCAAGTGGGGGGGATCGGTTACAATGAC. The whole variable domain, remainder taken from reference TRBV14 and TRBJ1-2, is EAGVTQFPSHSVIEKGQTVTLRCDPISGHDNLYWYRRVMGKEIKFLLHFVKESKQDESGMPNNRFLAERTGGTYSTLKVQPAELEDSGVYFCASSQVGGIGYNDYTFGSGTRLTVV.

Only a few counts were recorded for this clone. The read falls 3 residues short of the CDR3 end, and the missing part is taken from the germline J gene. The V call is TRBV19, the J call TRBJ1-3; a weak D match, TRBD1 (6 bases). Germline CDR1 reads LNHDA; CDR2 reads SQIVND (reference sequence). Trimming cost V 1 base and J 7 bases, with 20 bases left between them. This CDR3 comprises 17 residues. CDR3 amino acids: CASSIGRHRAFGNTIYF. The sequenced part of the CDR3 DNA is TGTGCCAGTAGTATAGGCCGCCACAGGGCATTTGGGAACACC.

This clone was detected ten times or more. Coverage ceases 3 residues before the CDR3 finishes, and the germline J gene fills in the end. This chain connects TRBV20-1 to TRBJ1-2, with 7 nucleotides matching TRBD1. CDR3 length: 13 residues. From germline, CDR1 is DFQATT and CDR2 SNEGSKA (reference sequence). V shed 3 bases, J shed 4 bases, and the junction held 5 bases outside the gene matches. The CDR3 protein is CSASRDSVYGYTF. CDR3 DNA, as far as it was read: TGCAGTGCTAGCCGGGACAGTGTCTATGGC.

There are many counts of this clone. The read comes to an end 3 residues before the CDR3 does, leaving the germline J gene to fill in the end. J is TRBJ2-7 and V is TRBV2; the D gene is possibly TRBD1 (5 bases). The CDR3 runs 14 residues. V gave up 2 bases and J gave up 3 bases, with 11 bases separating them. Germline lookup yields CDR1 SNHLY and CDR2 FYNNEI. The sequenced part of the CDR3 DNA is TGTGCCAGCAGTGAAAGGGGCTGGGACTACGAG. Encoded protein: CASSERGWDYE. The complete CDR3 protein is CASSERGWDYEQYF.

In this sample, this clone turned up a few times. The CDR3 end falls 3 residues outside the read, so it is completed with the germline J gene. The chain links TRBV18 to TRBJ1-1; no clear D gene. The CDR3 has 14 residues. Germline V gene data show CDR1 as KGHSH and CDR2 as LQKENI. V gave up 6 bases and J gave up 3 bases, with 14 bases separating them. The CDR3 loop reads CASSRLSVDTEAFF. The covered CDR3 bases are TGTGCCAGCTCCAGGTTATCCGTGGACACTGAA.

Comments on this clone: The missing CDR3 end, 3 residues past where the read stops, is filled in from the germline J gene. V usage is TRBV6-4 and J usage is TRBJ2-3; TRBD2 matches 10 bases. The CDR3 is made up of 15 amino acids. Looked up from germline, CDR1 is MRHNA and CDR2 is SNTAGT. Losses at the gene ends were 3 bases for V and 6 bases for J; bases not matched to a gene: 6. CDR3 sequence: CASSEISGGTDTQYF. The DNA read from the CDR3 is TGTGCCAGCAGTGAGATTAGCGGGGGGACGGATACG.

This clone was seen repeatedly, ten times or more. The observed sequence ends 3 residues before the CDR3 terminus, with the missing tail filled in from the germline J gene. V gene TRBV28 combines with J gene TRBJ2-1; D is ambiguous. Germline CDR1 reads MDHEN; CDR2 reads SYDVKM. There are 16 residues in the CDR3. Trimming took 3 bases from V and 0 from J, leaving 12 bases between them. The CDR3 protein is CASSFTYFRSYNEQFF. The part of the CDR3 DNA that was read is TGTGCCAGCAGTTTTACCTACTTTCGCTCCTACAATGAG.

In its sample, this clone was seen many times. The CDR3 protein is CASSRAGAESYTEAFF. The part of the CDR3 DNA that was read is TGTGCCAGTAGTCGAGCGGGGGCGGAATCCTACACTGAA. J is TRBJ1-1 and V is TRBV19, with D maybe TRBD1 (6 bases). The read ends 3 residues shy of where the CDR3 ends; the end is completed using the germline J gene. V gave up 5 bases and J gave up 3 bases, with 19 bases separating them. The length of the CDR3 is 16 residues. CDR1 LNHDA and CDR2 SQIVND come from the germline V gene (reference sequence). The full variable domain, completed using reference TRBV19 and TRBJ1-1, is DGGITQSPKYLFRKEGQNVTLSCEQNLNHDAMYWYRQDPGQGLRLIYYSQIVNDFQKGDIAEGYSVSREKKESFPLTVTSAQKNPTAFYLCASSRAGAESYTEAFFGQGTRLTVV.

There are a few counts of this clone. The read terminates 3 residues ahead of where the CDR3 ends, so the germline J gene completes it. This sequence joins TRBV30 and TRBJ2-4; possibly TRBD1 for D (5 bases). CDR1 GTSNPN and CDR2 SVGIG come from the germline V gene (reference sequence). This CDR3 is built from 14 residues. CDR3 loop: CAWSATGQGYGQYF. The CDR3 DNA, read in part, is TGTGCCTGGAGTGCAACCGGCCAGGGATATGGT.